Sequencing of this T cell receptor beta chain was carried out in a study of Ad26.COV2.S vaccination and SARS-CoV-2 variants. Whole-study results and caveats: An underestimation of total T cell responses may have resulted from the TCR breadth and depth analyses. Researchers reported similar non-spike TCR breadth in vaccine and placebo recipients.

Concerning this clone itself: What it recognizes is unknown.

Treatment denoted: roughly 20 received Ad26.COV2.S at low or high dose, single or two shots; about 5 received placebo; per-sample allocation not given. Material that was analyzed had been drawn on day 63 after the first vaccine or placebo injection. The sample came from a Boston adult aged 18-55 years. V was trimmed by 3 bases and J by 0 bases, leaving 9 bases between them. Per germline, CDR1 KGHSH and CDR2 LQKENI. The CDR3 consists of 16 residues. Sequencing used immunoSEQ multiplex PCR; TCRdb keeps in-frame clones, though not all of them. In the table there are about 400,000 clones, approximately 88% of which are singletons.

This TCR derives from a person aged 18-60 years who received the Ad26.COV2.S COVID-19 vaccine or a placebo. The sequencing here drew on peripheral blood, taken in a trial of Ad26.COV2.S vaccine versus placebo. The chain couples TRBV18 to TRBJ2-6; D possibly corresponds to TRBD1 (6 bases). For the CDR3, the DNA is TGTGCCAGCTCACCCACACAGGGCTCTGGGGCCAACGTCCTGACTTTC. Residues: CASSPTQGSGANVLTF.